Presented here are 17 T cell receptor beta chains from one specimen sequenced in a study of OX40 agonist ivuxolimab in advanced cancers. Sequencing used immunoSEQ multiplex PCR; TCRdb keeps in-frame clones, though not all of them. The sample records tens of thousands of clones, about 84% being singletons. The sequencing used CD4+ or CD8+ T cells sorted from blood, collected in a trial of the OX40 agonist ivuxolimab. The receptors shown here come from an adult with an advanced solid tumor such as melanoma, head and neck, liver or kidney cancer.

CDR3 amino acids: CASTLAGENTGELFF. As DNA, the CDR3 is TGTGCCAGCACCCTGGCGGGGGAGAACACCGGGGAGCTGTTTTTT. V usage is TRBV6-6 and J usage is TRBJ2-2, with 7 bases matching TRBD2. There are 15 residues in the CDR3. Per the germline V gene, CDR1 is MNHNY and CDR2 is SVGAGI (reference sequence). The J segment lost 1 base and the V segment lost 7 bases, leaving 6 bases of the junction unmatched.

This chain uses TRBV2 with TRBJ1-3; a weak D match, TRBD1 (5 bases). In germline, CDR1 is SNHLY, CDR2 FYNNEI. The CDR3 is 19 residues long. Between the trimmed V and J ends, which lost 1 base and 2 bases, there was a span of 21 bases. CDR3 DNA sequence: TGTGCCAGCAGTGAAGGTGTCCAGGGCAGCGGTCATGCTGGAAACACCATATATTTT. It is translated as CASSEGVQGSGHAGNTIYF.

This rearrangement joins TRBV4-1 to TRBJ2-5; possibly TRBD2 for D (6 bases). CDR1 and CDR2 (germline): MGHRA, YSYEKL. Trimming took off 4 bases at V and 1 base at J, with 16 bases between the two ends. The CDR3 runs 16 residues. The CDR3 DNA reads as TGCGCCAGCAGCCGTCGACTCATGGAGGGCCAAGAGACCCAGTACTTC. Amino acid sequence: CASSRRLMEGQETQYF.

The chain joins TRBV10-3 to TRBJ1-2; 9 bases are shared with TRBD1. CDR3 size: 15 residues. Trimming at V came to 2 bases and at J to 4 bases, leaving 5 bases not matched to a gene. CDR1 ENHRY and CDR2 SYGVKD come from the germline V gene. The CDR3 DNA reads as TGTGCCATCAGTGAGGGGTCGACAGGGGGCTATGGCTACACCTTC. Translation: CAISEGSTGGYGYTF.

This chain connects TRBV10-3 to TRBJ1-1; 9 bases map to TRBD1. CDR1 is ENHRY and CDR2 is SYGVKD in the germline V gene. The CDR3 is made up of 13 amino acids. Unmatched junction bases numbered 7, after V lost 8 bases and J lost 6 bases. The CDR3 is CAISGQGMSEAFF. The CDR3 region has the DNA TGTGCCATCTCGGGACAGGGAATGTCTGAAGCTTTCTTT.

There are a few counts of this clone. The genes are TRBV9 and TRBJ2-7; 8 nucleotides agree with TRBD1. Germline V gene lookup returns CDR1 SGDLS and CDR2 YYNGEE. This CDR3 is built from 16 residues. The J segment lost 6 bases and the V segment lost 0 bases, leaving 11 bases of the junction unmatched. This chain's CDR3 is CASSVDFRDRKGEQYF. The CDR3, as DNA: TGTGCCAGCAGCGTAGATTTCCGGGACAGGAAAGGCGAGCAGTACTTC.

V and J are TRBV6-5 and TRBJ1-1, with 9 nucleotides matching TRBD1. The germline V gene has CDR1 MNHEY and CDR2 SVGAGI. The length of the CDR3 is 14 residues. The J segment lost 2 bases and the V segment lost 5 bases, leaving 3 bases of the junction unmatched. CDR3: CASSPGQGNTEAFF. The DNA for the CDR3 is TGTGCCAGCAGTCCGGGACAGGGAAACACTGAAGCTTTCTTT.

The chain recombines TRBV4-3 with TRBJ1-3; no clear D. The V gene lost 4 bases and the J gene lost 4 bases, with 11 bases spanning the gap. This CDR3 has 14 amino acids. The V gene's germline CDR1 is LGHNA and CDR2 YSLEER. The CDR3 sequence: CASSPQRRGNTIYF. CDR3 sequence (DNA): TGCGCCAGCAGCCCACAGAGGAGGGGAAACACCATATATTTT.

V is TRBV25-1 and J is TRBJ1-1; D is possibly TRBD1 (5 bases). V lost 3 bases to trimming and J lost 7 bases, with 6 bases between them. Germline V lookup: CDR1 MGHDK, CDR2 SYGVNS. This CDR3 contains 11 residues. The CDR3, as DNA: TGTGCCAGCAGTGAGGGGGGTGAAGCTTTCTTT. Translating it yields CASSEGGEAFF.

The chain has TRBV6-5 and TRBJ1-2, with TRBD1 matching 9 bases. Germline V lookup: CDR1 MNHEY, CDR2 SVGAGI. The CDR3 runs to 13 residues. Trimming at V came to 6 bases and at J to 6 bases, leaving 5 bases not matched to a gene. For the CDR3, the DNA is TGTGCCAGCAGGCGGACAGGGGAGCATGGCTACACCTTC. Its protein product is CASRRTGEHGYTF.

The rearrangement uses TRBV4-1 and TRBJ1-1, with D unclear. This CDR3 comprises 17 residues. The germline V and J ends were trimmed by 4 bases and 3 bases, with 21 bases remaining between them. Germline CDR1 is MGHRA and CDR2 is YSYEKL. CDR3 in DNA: TGCGCCAGCAGCCGGCTGGTCTCTTCTTATGCCTACACTGAAGCTTTCTTT. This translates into CASSRLVSSYAYTEAFF.

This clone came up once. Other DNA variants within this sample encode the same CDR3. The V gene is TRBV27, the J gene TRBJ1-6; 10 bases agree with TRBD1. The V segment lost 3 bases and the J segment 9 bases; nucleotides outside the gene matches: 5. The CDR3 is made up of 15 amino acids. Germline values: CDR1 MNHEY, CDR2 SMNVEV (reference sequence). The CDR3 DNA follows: TGTGCCAGCAGTTTCCTAGGGACAGGGGTTTCACCCCTCCACTTT. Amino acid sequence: CASSFLGTGVSPLHF.

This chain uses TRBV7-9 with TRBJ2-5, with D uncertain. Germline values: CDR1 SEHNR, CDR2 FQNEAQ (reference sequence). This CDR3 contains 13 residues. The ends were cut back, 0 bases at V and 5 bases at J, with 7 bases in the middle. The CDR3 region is CASSLAVGETQYF. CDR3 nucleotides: TGTGCCAGCAGCTTAGCGGTTGGGGAGACCCAGTACTTC.

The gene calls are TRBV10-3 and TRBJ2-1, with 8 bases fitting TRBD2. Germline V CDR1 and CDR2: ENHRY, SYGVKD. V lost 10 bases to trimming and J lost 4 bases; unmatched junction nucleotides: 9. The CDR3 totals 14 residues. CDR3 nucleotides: TGTGCCACGGGGGGGACACCGCCATACAATGAGCAGTTCTTC. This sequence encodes CATGGTPPYNEQFF.

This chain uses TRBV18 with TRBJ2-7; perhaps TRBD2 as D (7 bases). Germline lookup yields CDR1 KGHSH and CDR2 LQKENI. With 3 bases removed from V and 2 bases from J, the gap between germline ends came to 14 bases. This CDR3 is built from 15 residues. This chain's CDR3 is CASSPSTGRAYEQYF. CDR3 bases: TGTGCCAGCTCACCCTCAACAGGGAGGGCCTACGAGCAGTACTTC.

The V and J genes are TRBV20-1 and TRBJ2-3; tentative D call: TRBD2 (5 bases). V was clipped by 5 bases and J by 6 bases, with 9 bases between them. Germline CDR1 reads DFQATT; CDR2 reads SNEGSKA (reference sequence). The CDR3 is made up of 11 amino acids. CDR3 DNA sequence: TGCAGTGCTGGCCCGGGGGATACGCAGTATTTT. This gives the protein CSAGPGDTQYF.

CDR3 in amino acids: CASGSRSTLKNEQFF. The DNA for the CDR3 is TGTGCTAGTGGTTCCCGAAGTACCCTCAAAAATGAGCAGTTCTTC. The chain carries TRBV12-5 and TRBJ2-1; D unclear. There are 15 residues in the CDR3. V lost 4 bases and J lost 7, with 17 bases in between. CDR1 is LGHNT and CDR2 is FRNRAP in the germline V gene.